This T cell receptor beta chain was obtained from a study of blood T cell repertoires in COVID-19. Sequencing was performed with immunoSEQ multiplex PCR; in TCRdb, only in-frame clones are kept and a portion is missing. The data hold fewer than 250,000 clones, with approximately 82% observed a single time. Losses at the gene ends were 2 bases for V and 1 base for J; bases not matched to a gene: 16. This CDR3 has 19 residues. Germline values: CDR1 MNHEY, CDR2 SVGEGT. This clone was recorded a few times. The receptor's source is a woman aged 45-65 years with acute or convalescent COVID-19. The chain combines TRBV6-2 or TRBV6-3 with TRBJ2-7; 8 bases are a match to TRBD2. Specimen: peripheral blood. CDR3 nucleotide sequence: TGTGCCAGCAGTTACAAGTTGCTGCTAGCGGGCTTCTTATCCTACGAGCAGTACTTC. This sequence encodes CASSYKLLLAGFLSYEQYF.